This T cell receptor beta chain was observed in a study of T-cell reconstitution after alpha-beta-depleted transplantation in children. TCRbeta library preparation incorporated unique molecular identifiers. One entry per CDR3 protein results from TCRdb running MiXCR on the PCR reads. The table shows about 510,000 distinct CDR3 sequences, with roughly an eighth occurring only once. CDR1 is DFQATT and CDR2 is SNEGSKA in the germline V gene (reference sequence). V was shortened by 1 base and J by 3 bases, with 13 bases between the two germline ends. The CDR3 has 15 amino acids. In this sample, this clonotype turned up a few times.

The receptor's source is a female patient between 2 and 15 years old who had a stem cell transplant for aplastic anemia, so the T cells may come from the graft donor. The material sequenced was PBMCs, mostly from graft donor cells, taken 180 days after TCRalphabeta/CD19-depleted stem cell transplant. The chain is built from TRBV20-1 and TRBJ1-5, with D hard to call. The CDR3 DNA reads as TGCAGTGCTAGAGTCCCATGGGGTACCAATCAGCCCCAGCATTTT. Amino acids: CSARVPWGTNQPQHF.